Following are 16 T cell receptor beta chains from one sample sequenced in a study of radiation and T cells in renal cell carcinoma. Produced via immunoSEQ multiplex PCR; TCRdb's table is partial and in-frame only. The repertoire includes about 78,000 clones, 89% of them detected once, and 5.5% to 7% sits in the top ten. Sample time point: blood 4 weeks post-SBRT, at nephrectomy. The treatment here: 15 Gy SBRT to primary tumor, nephrectomy 4 weeks later. The sequencing here drew on blood, taken from a patient whose treatment included radiotherapy and nephrectomy. These receptors were taken from a woman aged 65 to 85 with renal cell carcinoma.

The rearrangement links TRBV6-4 to TRBJ2-3, with D perhaps matching TRBD1 or TRBD2 (6 bases each). Trimming cost V 3 bases and J 4 bases, with 17 bases left between them. Per the germline V gene, CDR1 is MRHNA and CDR2 is SNTAGT. The CDR3 has 16 amino acids. CDR3: CASSDNPGGEADTQYF. The CDR3 bases are TGTGCCAGCAGTGATAATCCCGGGGGCGAGGCAGATACGCAGTATTTT.

The V call is TRBV5-4, the J call TRBJ2-2; no clear D gene. This CDR3 is built from 13 residues. The V gene lost 1 base and the J gene lost 0 bases, with 1 base spanning the gap. Germline CDR1 and CDR2: SGHNT and YYREEE (reference sequence). CDR3 DNA: TGTGCCAGCAGCTTGCCGAACACCGGGGAGCTGTTTTTT. Its translation is CASSLPNTGELFF.

In its sample, this clone was seen a few times. The chain has TRBV7-9 and TRBJ1-6; TRBD1 matches 7 bases. Unmatched junction bases numbered 15, after V lost 3 bases and J lost 10 bases. The CDR3 is made up of 17 amino acids. Looked up from germline, CDR1 is SEHNR and CDR2 is FQNEAQ (reference sequence). The CDR3 region has the DNA TGTGCCAGCAGCTTCCACGATCGACAGGGTATTGGGTCACCCCTCCACTTT. It is translated as CASSFHDRQGIGSPLHF.

This clone appeared a few times. The V and J genes are TRBV6-1 and TRBJ1-3; 9 nucleotides match TRBD1. Germline lookup yields CDR1 MNHNS and CDR2 SASEGT. The CDR3 covers 16 residues. Losses at the gene ends were 4 bases for V and 4 bases for J; bases not matched to a gene: 8. The CDR3 DNA reads as TGTGCCAGCAGTGTACAGGGGGCGGAGGTCGGAAACACCATATATTTT. Translated, it gives CASSVQGAEVGNTIYF.

This clone came up once. The CDR3 is CSVGSDEKLFF. CDR3 in DNA: TGCAGCGTTGGATCGGATGAAAAACTGTTTTTT. This chain joins TRBV29-1 and TRBJ1-4; D unclear. Germline CDR1 and CDR2: SQVTM and ANQGSEA. CDR3 length equals 11 residues. V was cut by 4 bases and J by 6 bases, with 6 bases left in between. The whole variable domain, remainder taken from reference TRBV29-1 and TRBJ1-4, is SAVISQKPSRDICQRGTSLTIQCQVDSQVTMMFWYRQQPGQSLTLIATANQGSEATYESGFVIDKFPISRPNLTFSTLTVSNMSPEDSSIYLCSVGSDEKLFFGSGTQLSVL.

This sequence joins TRBV9 and TRBJ1-3; D ambiguous. CDR1 is SGDLS and CDR2 is YYNGEE in the germline V gene. The length of the CDR3 is 16 residues. Deletions cut 3 bases from V and 4 bases from J, with 17 bases between. The CDR3 sequence is CASSGRSATEGNTIYF. In DNA form, the CDR3 reads TGTGCCAGCAGCGGGAGATCGGCGACGGAGGGAAACACCATATATTTT.

The chain carries TRBV2 and TRBJ1-2; D unresolved. The length of the CDR3 is 12 residues. V gave up 5 bases and J gave up 1 base, with 5 bases separating them. Germline V CDR1 and CDR2: SNHLY, FYNNEI. The CDR3 loop is CASSRDNYGYTF. CDR3 DNA sequence: TGTGCCAGCAGTCGGGATAACTATGGCTACACCTTC.

The rearrangement uses TRBV7-8 and TRBJ1-1; unclear D gene. CDR1 is SGHVS, CDR2 FQNEAQ, per germline. V was cut by 1 base and J by 1 base, with 7 bases left in between. The CDR3 has 14 residues. CDR3 nucleotide sequence: TGTGCCAGCAGCTTAGGGACGGGGAACACTGAAGCTTTCTTT. Encoded protein: CASSLGTGNTEAFF.

The genes are TRBV11-1 and TRBJ2-7; 11 nucleotides line up with TRBD1. The CDR3 runs 14 residues. Trimming removed 3 bases from V and 6 bases from J; junction bases left unmatched: 4. Germline CDR1 reads SGHAT; CDR2 reads FQDESV (reference sequence). CDR3 nucleotides: TGTGCCAGCAGCTTGGGACAGGGGGAACGCGAGCAGTACTTC. It is translated as CASSLGQGEREQYF. Combining the CDR3 with reference TRBV11-1 and TRBJ2-7 gives the whole variable domain EAEVAQSPRYKITEKSQAVAFWCDPISGHATLYWYRQILGQGPELLVQFQDESVVDDSQLPKDRFSAERLKGVDSTLKIQPAELGDSAMYLCASSLGQGEREQYFGPGTRLTVT.

The chain combines TRBV7-2 with TRBJ2-3; 11 bases map to TRBD2. The CDR3 contains 16 residues. Germline lookup yields CDR1 SGHTA and CDR2 FQGNSA. After removal of 5 bases from V and 1 base from J, the junction contained 5 bases not matched to a gene. CDR3 protein: CASSIRLAGRTDTQYF. The CDR3 nucleotides read TGTGCCAGCAGCATAAGACTAGCGGGGCGCACAGATACGCAGTATTTT.

The chain employs TRBV30 and TRBJ1-3; a weak D match, TRBD1 (6 bases). The V gene lost 3 bases and the J gene lost 3 bases, with 15 bases spanning the gap. The CDR3 consists of 15 residues. The germline CDR1 and CDR2 sequences are GTSNPN and SVGIG (reference sequence). This chain's CDR3 is CAWRSGGARGNTIYF. The CDR3 DNA reads TGTGCCTGGAGATCGGGGGGCGCGCGTGGAAACACCATATATTTT. The full variable domain, with the rest looked up from reference TRBV30 and TRBJ1-3, is SQTIHQWPATLVQPVGSPLSLECTVEGTSNPNLYWYRQAAGRGLQLLFYSVGIGQISSEVPQNLSASRPQDRQFILSSKKLLLSDSGFYLCAWRSGGARGNTIYFGEGSWLTVV.

The chain carries TRBV5-5 and TRBJ1-6; TRBD1 aligns across 8 bases. There are 15 residues in the CDR3. Trimming removed 0 bases from V and 10 bases from J; junction bases left unmatched: 6. Germline-derived CDR1 and CDR2 are SGHKS and YYEKEE (reference sequence). CDR3 sequence reads: CASSLEGQGFSPLHF. The CDR3 DNA is TGTGCCAGCAGCTTGGAAGGACAGGGTTTCTCACCCCTCCACTTT.

The rearrangement uses TRBV28 and TRBJ2-4, with TRBD2 identical over 10 bases. The CDR3 runs to 16 residues. Unmatched junction bases numbered 2, after V lost 3 bases and J lost 0 bases. Germline CDR1 is MDHEN and CDR2 is SYDVKM. The CDR3 DNA reads TGTGCCAGCAGTTTTTTAGCGGGGGGAGCCAAAAACATTCAGTACTTC. It encodes CASSFLAGGAKNIQYF.

This chain connects TRBV7-2 to TRBJ1-6, with D perhaps matching TRBD1 (5 bases). The V gene lost 4 bases and the J gene lost 11 bases, with 12 bases spanning the gap. The CDR3 runs to 13 residues. Germline assignment: CDR1 SGHTA and CDR2 FQGNSA. The CDR3 reads CASSSTGTPPLHF. The CDR3 region has the DNA TGTGCCAGCAGCTCAACGGGGACGCCACCCCTCCACTTT.

This clone was seen once. The rearrangement joins TRBV9 to TRBJ2-2; tentatively, D is TRBD1 (6 bases). The CDR3 length is 14 residues. The ends were cut back, 4 bases at V and 5 bases at J, with 12 bases in the middle. Per germline, CDR1 SGDLS and CDR2 YYNGEE. DNA of the CDR3: TGTGCCAGCAGCCGCGTAGGGGGAACCGGGGAGCTGTTTTTT. Protein product: CASSRVGGTGELFF.

V usage is TRBV6-5 and J usage is TRBJ2-1; D ambiguous. Between the trimmed V and J ends, which lost 4 bases and 1 base, there was a span of 8 bases. CDR1 and CDR2 (germline): MNHEY, SVGAGI. This CDR3 spans 14 amino acids. The CDR3 region has the DNA TGTGCCAGCAGTTCTCTTGGGTCCTACAATGAGCAGTTCTTC. Translated: CASSSLGSYNEQFF.